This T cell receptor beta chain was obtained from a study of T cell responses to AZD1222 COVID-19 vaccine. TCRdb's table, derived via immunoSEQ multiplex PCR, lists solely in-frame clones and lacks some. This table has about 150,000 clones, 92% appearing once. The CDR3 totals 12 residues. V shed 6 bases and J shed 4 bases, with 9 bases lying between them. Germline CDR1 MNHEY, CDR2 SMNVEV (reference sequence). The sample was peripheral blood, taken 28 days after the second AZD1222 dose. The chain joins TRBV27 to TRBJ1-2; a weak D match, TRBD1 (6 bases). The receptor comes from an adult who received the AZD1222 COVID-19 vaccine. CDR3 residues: CASRRGAYGYTF. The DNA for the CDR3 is TGTGCCAGCAGGAGGGGGGCCTATGGCTACACCTTC.